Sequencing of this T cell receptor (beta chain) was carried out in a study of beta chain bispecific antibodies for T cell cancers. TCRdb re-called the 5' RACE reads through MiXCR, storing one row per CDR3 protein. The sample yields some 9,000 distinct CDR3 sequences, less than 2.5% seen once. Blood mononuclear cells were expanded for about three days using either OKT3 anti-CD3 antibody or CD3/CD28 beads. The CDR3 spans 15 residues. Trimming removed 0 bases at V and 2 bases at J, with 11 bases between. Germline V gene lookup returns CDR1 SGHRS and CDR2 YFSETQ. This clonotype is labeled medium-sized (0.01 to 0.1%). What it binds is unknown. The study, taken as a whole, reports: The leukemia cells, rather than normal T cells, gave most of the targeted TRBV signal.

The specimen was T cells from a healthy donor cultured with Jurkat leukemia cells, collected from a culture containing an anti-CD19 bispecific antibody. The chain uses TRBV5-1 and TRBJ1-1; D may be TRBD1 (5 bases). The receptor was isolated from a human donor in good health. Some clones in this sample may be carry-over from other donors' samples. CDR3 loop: CASSLEGPSNTEAFF. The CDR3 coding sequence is TGCGCCAGCAGCTTGGAGGGGCCCTCCAACACTGAAGCTTTCTTT.